This T cell receptor (beta chain) comes out of a study of cytomegalovirus exposure and HLA in healthy donors. V lost 3 bases to trimming and J lost 0 bases, with 12 bases between them. From germline, CDR1 is SEHNR and CDR2 FQNEAQ (reference sequence). This CDR3 comprises 15 residues. The primer mix had 60 Vbeta and 13 Jbeta primers. TCRdb's copy holds only in-frame clones and misses some; the assay was immunoSEQ multiplex PCR. The sample shows more than 95,000 clones, approximately 9.4% of them seen only once. Donors in the study were healthy people who gave bone marrow. In its sample, this clone was seen a few times.

This sequence originates from a man aged 30 to 45 in good health and CMV-seronegative. This sequence joins TRBV7-9 and TRBJ2-7; D possibly corresponds to TRBD1 (5 bases). The source material was PBMCs. The CDR3 sequence is CASSFGQGYSYEQYF. Written as DNA, the CDR3 is TGTGCCAGCAGCTTCGGGCAGGGATACTCCTACGAGCAGTACTTC.